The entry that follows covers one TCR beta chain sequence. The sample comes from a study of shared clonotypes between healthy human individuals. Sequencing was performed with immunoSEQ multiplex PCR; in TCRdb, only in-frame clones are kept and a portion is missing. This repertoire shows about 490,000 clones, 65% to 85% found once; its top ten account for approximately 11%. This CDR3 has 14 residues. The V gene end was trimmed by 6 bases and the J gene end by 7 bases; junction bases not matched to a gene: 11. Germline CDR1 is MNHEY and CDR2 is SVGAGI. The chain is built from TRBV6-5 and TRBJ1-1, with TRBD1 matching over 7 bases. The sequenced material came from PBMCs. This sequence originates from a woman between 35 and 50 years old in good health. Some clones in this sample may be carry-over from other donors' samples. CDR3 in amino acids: CASSVQGTEGEAFF. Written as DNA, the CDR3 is TGTGCCAGCAGCGTGCAGGGGACAGAAGGTGAAGCTTTCTTT.